The T cell receptor (beta chain) under discussion was sequenced for a study of T cell responses to AZD1222 COVID-19 vaccine. Points from the study as a whole: Spike-spanning, vaccine-associated CD4 TCRs were dominant at 160-218 and 743-854. The donors showed a predominance of white British ancestry and of females, with possible underestimation of clonal diversity. Recipients of two AZD1222 doses showed rising Spike-specific TCR breadth and depth.

Germline assignment: CDR1 MDHEN and CDR2 SYDVKM. This CDR3 has 15 amino acids. V lost 1 base, J lost 5 bases, and 4 bases stayed unmatched. Turning to this clone: Its antigen is not known.

Produced via immunoSEQ multiplex PCR; TCRdb's table is partial and in-frame only. The data contain some 120,000 clones, about 90% of them singletons. Sequenced material: peripheral blood, taken 28 days after the second AZD1222 dose. V is TRBV28 and J is TRBJ2-5; 10 bases fit TRBD1. This TCR was recovered from an adult who received the AZD1222 COVID-19 vaccine. CDR3 sequence reads: CASSLSTGGSETQYF. The DNA of the CDR3 is TGTGCCAGCAGTTTATCGACAGGGGGCTCGGAGACCCAGTACTTC.